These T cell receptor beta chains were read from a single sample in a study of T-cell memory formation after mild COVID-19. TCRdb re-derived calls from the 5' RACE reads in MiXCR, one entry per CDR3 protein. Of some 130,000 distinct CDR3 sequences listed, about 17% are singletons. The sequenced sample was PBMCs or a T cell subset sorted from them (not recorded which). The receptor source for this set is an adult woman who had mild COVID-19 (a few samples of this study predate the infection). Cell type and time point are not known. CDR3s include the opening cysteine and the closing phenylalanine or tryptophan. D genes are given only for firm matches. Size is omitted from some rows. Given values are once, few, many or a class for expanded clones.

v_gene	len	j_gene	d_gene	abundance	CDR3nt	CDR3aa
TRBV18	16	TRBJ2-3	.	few	TGTGCCAGCTCACCACCTCGGAGGGAGTTCACAGATACGCAGTATTTT	CASSPPRREFTDTQYF
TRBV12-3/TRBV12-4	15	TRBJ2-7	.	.	TGTGCCAGCAGTTTACCCAACTCCTTGTTCTACGAGCAGTACTTC	CASSLPNSLFYEQYF
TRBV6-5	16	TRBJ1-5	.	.	TGTGCCAGCAGGTTAGAGGGCGCGAATAGCAATCAGCCCCAGCATTTT	CASRLEGANSNQPQHF
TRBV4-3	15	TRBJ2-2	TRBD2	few	TGCGCCAGCAGCCAAGAGCCTAGCGGGGCCGGGGAGCTGTTTTTT	CASSQEPSGAGELFF
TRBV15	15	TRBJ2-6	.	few	TGTGCCACCAGCATAACAGGGACCGGGGCCAACGTCCTGACTTTC	CATSITGTGANVLTF
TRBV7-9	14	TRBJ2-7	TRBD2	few	TGTGCCAGCAGCACCCGGACTAGCTCCTACGAGCAGTACTTC	CASSTRTSSYEQYF
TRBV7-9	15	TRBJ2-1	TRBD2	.	TGTGCCAGCAGCTTAACTAGCGGGAGGATCCATGAGCAGTTCTTC	CASSLTSGRIHEQFF
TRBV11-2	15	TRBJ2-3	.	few	TGTGCCAGCAGCCGAGGGGGGCCCGGGTCAGATACGCAGTATTTT	CASSRGGPGSDTQYF
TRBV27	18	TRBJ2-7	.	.	TGTGCCAGCAGTTTATCATATCGGGGGGGACAGAGCTCCTACGAGCAGTACTTC	CASSLSYRGGQSSYEQYF
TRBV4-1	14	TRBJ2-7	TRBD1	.	TGCGCCAGCAGCCCGGGACAGGCGTCCTACGAGCAGTACTTC	CASSPGQASYEQYF
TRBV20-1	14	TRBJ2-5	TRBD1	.	TGCAGTGCTAGAGCTTTAGGGACAGTCGAGACCCAGTACTTC	CSARALGTVETQYF
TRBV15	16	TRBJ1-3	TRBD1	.	TGTGCCACCAGCAGAGTCAGGACAGGGCCAGGAAACACCATATATTTT	CATSRVRTGPGNTIYF
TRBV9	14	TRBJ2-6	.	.	TGTGCCAGCAGCGCGACTACTGGGGCCAACGTCCTGACTTTC	CASSATTGANVLTF
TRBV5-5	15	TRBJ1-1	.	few	TGTGCCAGCAGCTATACAGGGAGCGGTCACACTGAAGCTTTCTTT	CASSYTGSGHTEAFF
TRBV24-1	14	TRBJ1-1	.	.	TGTGCCACCAGTGAGGGAGCCATGAACACTGAAGCTTTCTTT	CATSEGAMNTEAFF
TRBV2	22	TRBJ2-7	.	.	TGTGCCAGCAGCCCCTATGGGTTCGCAGGAGACAGGAGTCTCCACATTTCCTACGAGCAGTACTTC	CASSPYGFAGDRSLHISYEQYF
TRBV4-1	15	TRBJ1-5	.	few	TGCGCCAGCAGCCAAGATTACAGGGCGAATCAGCCCCAGCATTTT	CASSQDYRANQPQHF
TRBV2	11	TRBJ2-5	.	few	TGTGCCAGCCGGGTCGCCGAGACCCAGTACTTC	CASRVAETQYF
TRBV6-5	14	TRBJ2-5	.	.	TGTGCCAGCAGTTACTCGGGACTGCAAGAGACCCAGTACTTC	CASSYSGLQETQYF
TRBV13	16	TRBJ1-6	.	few	TGTGCCAGCAGCTTAAGGCGGACCGACTATAATTCACCCCTCCACTTT	CASSLRRTDYNSPLHF
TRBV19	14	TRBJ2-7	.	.	TGTGCCAGTAGTCCCCGCGGTTCGCCCTACGAGCAGTACTTC	CASSPRGSPYEQYF
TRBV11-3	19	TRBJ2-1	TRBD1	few	TGTGCCAGCAGCTTACCGCTCCAGGCGGACAGGGGCTCCTACAATGAGCAGTTCTTC	CASSLPLQADRGSYNEQFF
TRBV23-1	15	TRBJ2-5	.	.	TGCGCCAGCAGTCCCCAGGCTAGCTACCAAGAGACCCAGTACTTC	CASSPQASYQETQYF
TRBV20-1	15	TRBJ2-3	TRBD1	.	TGCAGTGCTAGTTCCGTCCAGGGGGCGTCAGATACGCAGTATTTT	CSASSVQGASDTQYF
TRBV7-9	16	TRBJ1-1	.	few	TGTGCCAGCAGCCCCGGAGACAGGCGAAGGGACACTGAAGCTTTCTTT	CASSPGDRRRDTEAFF
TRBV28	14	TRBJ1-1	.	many	TGTGCCAGCAGTGGGACGGCATTGAACACTGAAGCTTTCTTT	CASSGTALNTEAFF
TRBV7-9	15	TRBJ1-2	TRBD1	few	TGTGCCAGCAGCCCTCACCGACAGGGGACGGGCGGCTACACCTTC	CASSPHRQGTGGYTF
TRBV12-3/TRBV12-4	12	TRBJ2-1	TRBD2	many	TGTGCCAGCAGTTACCCCGGGACTAGCCCGTTCTTC	CASSYPGTSPFF
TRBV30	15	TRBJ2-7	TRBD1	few	TGTGCCTGGAATACCCCGGGACAGTTACTCTACGAGCAGTACTTC	CAWNTPGQLLYEQYF
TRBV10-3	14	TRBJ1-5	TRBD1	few	TGTGCCATCAAGGGACAGGGGACCAATCAGCCCCAGCATTTT	CAIKGQGTNQPQHF
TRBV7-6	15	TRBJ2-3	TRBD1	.	TGTGCCAGCAGCCCGACAGGGGGCGCGGAAGATACGCAGTATTTT	CASSPTGGAEDTQYF
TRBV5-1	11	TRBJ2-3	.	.	TGCGCCAGCAGTCAGCGCGATACGCAGTATTTT	CASSQRDTQYF
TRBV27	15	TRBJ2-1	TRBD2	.	TGTGCCAGCAGTTTATCGAGCGGGGGGATAAATGAGCAGTTCTTC	CASSLSSGGINEQFF
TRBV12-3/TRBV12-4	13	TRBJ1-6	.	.	TGTGCCACCCGGGCCGAAGAGAATTCACCCCTCCACTTT	CATRAEENSPLHF
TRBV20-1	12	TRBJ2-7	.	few	TGCAGTGCTAGGACCGGCGGATTCGAGCAGTACTTC	CSARTGGFEQYF
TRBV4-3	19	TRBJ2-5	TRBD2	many	TGCGCCAGCAGCCAAGAGGCCCGCTCCGGACTAGCGCGACAAGAGACCCAGTACTTC	CASSQEARSGLARQETQYF
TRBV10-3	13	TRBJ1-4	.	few	TGTGCCATCGGTGCCGGGATGAATGAAAAACTGTTTTTT	CAIGAGMNEKLFF
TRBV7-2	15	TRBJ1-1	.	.	TGTGCCAGCAGCTTAACCCTTGGGACGCGGGCTGAAGCTTTCTTT	CASSLTLGTRAEAFF
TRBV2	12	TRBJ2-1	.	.	TGTGCCAGCACCGAAGGAGGGAATGAGCAGTTCTTC	CASTEGGNEQFF
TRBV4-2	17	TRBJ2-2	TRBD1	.	TGTGCCAGCAGCCTCACGACAGGGTCAGGAAACACCGGGGAGCTGTTTTTT	CASSLTTGSGNTGELFF
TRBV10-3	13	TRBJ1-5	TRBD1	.	TGTGCCATCAGCCGACAGGGAAACCAGCCCCAGCATTTT	CAISRQGNQPQHF
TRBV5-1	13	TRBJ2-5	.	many	TGCGCCAGCAGCTTGGGGGGGGCAGAGACCCAGTACTTC	CASSLGGAETQYF
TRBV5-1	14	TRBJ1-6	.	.	TGCGCCAGCAGCTTGGGCGACGGCTCCGGGCCCCTCCACTTT	CASSLGDGSGPLHF
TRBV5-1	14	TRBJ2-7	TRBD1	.	TGCGCCAGCAGCTGGGGACAGGGGCACTACGAGCAGTACTTC	CASSWGQGHYEQYF
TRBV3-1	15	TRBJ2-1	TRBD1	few	TGTGCCAGCAGCCAAGGGACAGGGTCCTACAATGAGCAGTTCTTC	CASSQGTGSYNEQFF
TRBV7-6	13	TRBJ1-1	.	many	TGTGCCAGCAGCTTAGTTTTGGCCACTGAAGCTTTCTTT	CASSLVLATEAFF
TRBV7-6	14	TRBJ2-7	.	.	TGTGCCAGCAGCTCCACACAGGGTACCTACGAGCAGTACTTC	CASSSTQGTYEQYF
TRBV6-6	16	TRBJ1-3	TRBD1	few	TGTGCCAGCAGTTACCAAGGACAGGGGTCTGGAAACACCATATATTTT	CASSYQGQGSGNTIYF
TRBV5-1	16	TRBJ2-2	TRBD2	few	TGCGCCAGCAGCTTCCTACTAGCGGCGAACACCGGGGAGCTGTTTTTT	CASSFLLAANTGELFF
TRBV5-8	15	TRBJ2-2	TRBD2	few	TGTGCCAGCAGCTTGTACGCGGGAGTCGGCGGGGAGCTGTTTTTT	CASSLYAGVGGELFF
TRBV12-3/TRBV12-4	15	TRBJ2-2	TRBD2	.	TGTGCCAGCAGAGCGGGGGAACCGAACACCGGGGAGCTGTTTTTT	CASRAGEPNTGELFF
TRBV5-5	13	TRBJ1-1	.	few	TGTGCCAGCAGCTCGGGGAAGTACACTGAAGCTTTCTTT	CASSSGKYTEAFF